Listed below are T cell receptor beta chains from one sample, sequenced in a study of cytomegalovirus exposure and HLA in healthy donors. Some clones are missing from TCRdb's copy, which holds only in-frame ones; the method was immunoSEQ multiplex PCR. The profile shows about 150,000 clones, around four fifths of them singletons. Sequenced input: PBMCs. These receptors were collected from a boy aged 2-9 years in good health and CMV-seronegative. The CDR3 runs from the conserved cysteine through the conserved F or W. The order of the fields is clone size, J gene, D gene, V gene, CDR3 DNA, CDR3 protein. A D gene is named only where the DNA matches it firmly. Only part of the rows carry a size: once, few, many, or a class if the clone is expanded.

NA TRBJ1-2 NA TRBV27 TGTGCCACCATGGGGGGGGATAACTATGGCTACACCTTC CATMGGDNYGYTF
NA TRBJ1-6 NA TRBV6-6 TGTGCCAGCAGTCCGCACCTCGCGGGGAATTCACCCCTCCACTTT CASSPHLAGNSPLHF
NA TRBJ2-2 NA TRBV6-4 TGTGCCAGCAGTGAGACTACCCTAACCGGGGAGCTGTTTTTT CASSETTLTGELFF
NA TRBJ2-1 TRBD2 TRBV6-6 TGTGCCAGCAGTTACTCTCCTAGCGGGGACTACAATGAGCAGTTCTTC CASSYSPSGDYNEQFF
NA TRBJ1-3 NA TRBV6-5 TGTGCCAGCAGGTACAAGGGGCACTCTGGAAACACCATATATTTT CASRYKGHSGNTIYF
NA TRBJ2-1 NA TRBV5-1 TGCGCCAGCAGCTTGGAACCGAGGGCCTCCTCCTACAATGAGCAGTTCTTC CASSLEPRASSYNEQFF
NA TRBJ2-3 TRBD2 TRBV7-3 TGTGCCAGCAGCTTAGGGACCGTAGCGGGAGTCGCAGATACGCAGTATTTT CASSLGTVAGVADTQYF
NA TRBJ2-3 NA TRBV6-1 TGTGCCAGCAGTGACTGGCCGCCCGATTACATAGATACGCAGTATTTT CASSDWPPDYIDTQYF
once TRBJ1-1 NA TRBV7-9 TGTGCCAGCAGCTTAGGGGGGACATCACCCACCACTGAAGCTTTCTTT CASSLGGTSPTTEAFF
NA TRBJ2-2 NA TRBV6-1 TGTGCCAGCAAGCGGCAGGGGATTACCGGGGAGCTGTTTTTT CASKRQGITGELFF
NA TRBJ2-1 NA TRBV4-2 TGTGCCAGCAGCCAAGATCGGGAGACCCCCAATGAGCAGTTCTTC CASSQDRETPNEQFF
NA TRBJ2-7 TRBD1 TRBV10-3 TGTGCCATCAGTGCCGGGACAGGGAACTACGAGCAGTACTTC CAISAGTGNYEQYF
few TRBJ2-1 TRBD2 TRBV6-4 TGTGCCAGCAGTGCCCGGGGGAGGGCCGGAGCGGGGACGGATGAGCAGTTCTTC CASSARGRAGAGTDEQFF
NA TRBJ2-5 NA TRBV5-4 TGTGCCGGCAGCTCCCCATCAGGGATCCAAGAGACCCAGTACTTC CAGSSPSGIQETQYF
NA TRBJ2-1 NA TRBV7-3 TGTGCCAGCAGCCCAACGCGGCCAGGGGGACTGCTGGGGAAGAATGAGCAGTTCTTC CASSPTRPGGLLGKNEQFF
NA TRBJ1-6 NA TRBV28 TGTGCCAGCAGTTTAATCCCAGGTTCCTATAATTCACCCCTCCACTTT CASSLIPGSYNSPLHF
NA TRBJ1-5 NA TRBV19 TGTGCCAGTAGTGTTGATGGGGACAACAATCAGCCCCAGCATTTT CASSVDGDNNQPQHF
NA TRBJ1-6 TRBD1 TRBV2 TGTGCCAGCAGTATTTCCCCCGGGACAGGGCGGTCACCCCTCCACTTT CASSISPGTGRSPLHF
NA TRBJ1-2 NA TRBV9 TGTGCCAGCAGCGGCAACAGGGACTATGGCTACACCTTC CASSGNRDYGYTF
few TRBJ2-2 TRBD1 TRBV29-1 TGCAGCGTTGATGGGACAGGGTCAGGCGGGGAGCTGTTTTTT CSVDGTGSGGELFF
NA TRBJ2-7 TRBD1 TRBV19 TGTGCCAGTAGATCAATCGACAGGGGAATGTTCTACGAGCAGTACTTC CASRSIDRGMFYEQYF
NA TRBJ2-1 TRBD2 TRBV5-1 TGCGCCAGCAGCTTACGGGGCGGGGGGGCCAACGATGAGCAGTTCTTC CASSLRGGGANDEQFF
NA TRBJ2-5 NA TRBV27 TGTGCCAGCAGTTCCAAGTTCGGAAGCGGAAAAGAGACCCAGTACTTC CASSSKFGSGKETQYF
NA TRBJ2-7 NA TRBV5-1 TGCGCCAGCAGCTTCTACAGAAACTCCTACGAGCAGTACTTC CASSFYRNSYEQYF
once TRBJ1-3 NA TRBV15 TGTGCCACCAGCAGAGATTATCTAGGTCACTCTGGAAACACCATATATTTT CATSRDYLGHSGNTIYF
NA TRBJ2-7 TRBD2 TRBV5-4 TGTGCCAGCAGCTTGGCCGGGTTTGGTGCGGGAGGGTCAAAATTC CASSLAGFGAGGSKF
NA TRBJ2-1 NA TRBV5-6 TGTGCCAGCACCACACCTAGGTATTCCCACAATGAGCAGTTCTTC CASTTPRYSHNEQFF
NA TRBJ2-5 NA TRBV7-9 TGTGCCAGCAGCCCGAGGGCGAGGGAGACCCAGTACTTC CASSPRARETQYF
NA TRBJ2-7 NA TRBV7-2 TGTGCCAGCAGCTTACTTCGTAGTTCCAACGAGCAGTACTTC CASSLLRSSNEQYF
NA TRBJ1-3 NA TRBV5-1 TGCGCCAGCAGCTTGGCGAGTCCTGGAAACACCATATATTTT CASSLASPGNTIYF
few TRBJ2-3 TRBD2 TRBV5-1 TGCGCCAGCAGCTCGCCGGGACTAGCGGGCACAGATACGCAGTATTTT CASSSPGLAGTDTQYF
NA TRBJ1-4 NA TRBV5-1 TGCGCCAGCAGCTTGGCGGGGAGGGCGGACGAAAAACTGTTTTTT CASSLAGRADEKLFF
few TRBJ2-2 TRBD2 TRBV9 TGTGCCAGCAGCGTAGATCAAGCGGGAAGCCCCGGGGAGCTGTTTTTT CASSVDQAGSPGELFF
NA TRBJ2-7 TRBD1 TRBV15 TGTGCCACCAGCAGAGAGCCGACAGGGGGCTACGAGCAGTACTTC CATSREPTGGYEQYF
NA TRBJ2-1 TRBD2 TRBV14 TGTGCCAGCAGCCAGATAAACGCTAGCGGGGGGAAGAACAATGAGCAGTTCTTC CASSQINASGGKNNEQFF
NA TRBJ2-2 TRBD1 TRBV27 TGTGCCAGCAGTTTAAGACAGGGGGCAATCGGGGAGCTGTTTTTT CASSLRQGAIGELFF
NA TRBJ1-1 NA TRBV5-1 TGCGCCAGCAGACCCCTTACAATCAACACTGAAGCTTTCTTT CASRPLTINTEAFF
few TRBJ2-7 NA TRBV7-8 TGTGCCAGCAGCTCAGATACAACCTACGAGCAGTACTTC CASSSDTTYEQYF
NA TRBJ1-2 NA TRBV5-4 TGTGCCAGCACCCGGGGGGGTCGGCCAGGATCCGATGGCTACACCTTC CASTRGGRPGSDGYTF